The clone carrying this TCR beta chain came up many times. What it binds is unknown. The sample belongs to a study of molecular identifiers for immune sequencing clone quantification. Whole-study findings and limits: Jurkat TCR RNA spiked in from one cell (amid some 1.1 million naive cells) was reportedly detectable. Underestimated sizes of highly expanded clones could result from identical TCR molecules that share a barcode.

A single record per CDR3 protein comes from TCRdb applying MiXCR to the PCR reads. The sample carries tens of thousands of distinct CDR3 sequences, 20% to 25% recorded once. V dropped 6 bases and J dropped 4 bases, with 16 bases sitting between them. CDR1 is SGHTA and CDR2 is FQGNSA in the germline V gene. This CDR3 is 15 amino acids long. Sorting was used to obtain naive CD8 T cells (CD8+CD4-CCR7+CD45RA+). The receptor was isolated from a human donor in good health. Some libraries in this study had Jurkat cell RNA spiked in. What was sequenced was naive CD8+ T cells from blood, with Jurkat cell RNA spiked in. The subset here: FACS-sorted CD8+CD4-CCR7+CD45RA+ naive T cells. This rearrangement joins TRBV7-2 to TRBJ1-5; D not certain. The CDR3 is CASSSDGRMNQPQHF. Here the CDR3 DNA reads TGTGCCAGCAGTTCGGATGGCCGGATGAATCAGCCCCAGCATTTT.